This T cell receptor (beta chain) was profiled in a study of cytomegalovirus exposure and HLA in healthy donors. General observations from the study: A list of roughly 180 TCR beta chains associated with cytomegalovirus was given.

This clone was seen a single time. Its antigen remains unknown. Only in-frame clones appear in the TCRdb table, and some are missing; sequencing was by immunoSEQ multiplex PCR. The data hold approximately 280,000 clones, with approximately 87% observed a single time. Germline-derived CDR1 and CDR2 are MNHEY and SVGAGI. Trimming took 0 bases from V and 2 from J, leaving 11 bases between them. The length of the CDR3 is 15 residues. The sequencing input was PBMCs. The chain is built from TRBV6-5 and TRBJ2-7, with D unclear. This TCR came from a woman under 30 in good health and CMV-seronegative. DNA of the CDR3: TGTGCCAGCAGTTACTCGCGTCTGCTTACCTACGAGCAGTACTTC. Protein: CASSYSRLLTYEQYF.